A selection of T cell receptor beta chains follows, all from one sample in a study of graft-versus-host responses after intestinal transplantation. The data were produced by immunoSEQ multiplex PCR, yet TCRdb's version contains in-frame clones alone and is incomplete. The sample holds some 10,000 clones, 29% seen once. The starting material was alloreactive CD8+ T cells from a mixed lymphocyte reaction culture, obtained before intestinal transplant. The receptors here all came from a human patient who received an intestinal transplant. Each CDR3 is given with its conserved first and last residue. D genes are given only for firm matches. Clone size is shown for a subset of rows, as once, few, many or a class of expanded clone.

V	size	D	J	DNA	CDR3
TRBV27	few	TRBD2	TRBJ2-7	TGTGCCAGCAGTTATGGCGGGGGCTACGAGCAGTACTTC	CASSYGGGYEQYF
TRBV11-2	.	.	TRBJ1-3	TGTGCCAGCAGCCTGATACTCTCTGGAAACACCATATATTTT	CASSLILSGNTIYF
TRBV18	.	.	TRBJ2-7	TGTGCCAGCTCACCACTCGCCTACGAGCAGTACTTC	CASSPLAYEQYF
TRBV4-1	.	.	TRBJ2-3	TGCGCCAGCAGCCCTATGAAGGACAGAGCAGATACGCAGTATTTT	CASSPMKDRADTQYF
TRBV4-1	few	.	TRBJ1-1	TGCGCCAGCAGCCAAGATCGAGGCCCTTCTGAAGCTTTCTTT	CASSQDRGPSEAFF
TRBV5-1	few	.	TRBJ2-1	TGCGCCAGCAGCTTGGTGGGCAGAAGCTACAATGAGCAGTTCTTC	CASSLVGRSYNEQFF
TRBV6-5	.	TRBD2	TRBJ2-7	TGTGCCAGCAGTTACCTGCCAGCGGGGGGATACTACGAGCAGTACTTC	CASSYLPAGGYYEQYF
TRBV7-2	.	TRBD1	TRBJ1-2	TGTGCCAGCAGCTTAGTAAGGGGGCTAGGCTACACCTTC	CASSLVRGLGYTF
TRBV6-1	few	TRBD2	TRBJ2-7	TGTGCCAGCAGTCTAGCGGGGGCCTCCTACGAGCAGTACTTC	CASSLAGASYEQYF
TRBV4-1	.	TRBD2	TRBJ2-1	TGCGCCAGCAGCCAAGACATAGCGGGGGGGCTCGACAATGAGCAGTTCTTC	CASSQDIAGGLDNEQFF
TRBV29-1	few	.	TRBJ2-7	TGCAGCGTAGTGTGGGGGACTGGAGAGCAGTACTTC	CSVVWGTGEQYF
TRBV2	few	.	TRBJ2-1	TGTGCCACCACAGGGTCCTACAATGAGCAGTTCTTC	CATTGSYNEQFF
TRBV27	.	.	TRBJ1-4	TGTGCCAGCAGTTTAGCGGGGGGGGGCACTAATGAAAAACTGTTTTTT	CASSLAGGGTNEKLFF
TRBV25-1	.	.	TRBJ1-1	TGTGCCAGCAGTACAGGATCCAACACTGAAGCTTTCTTT	CASSTGSNTEAFF
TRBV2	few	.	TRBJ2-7	TGTGCCATCCCAGGCAGAGACTCCTACGAGCAGTACTTC	CAIPGRDSYEQYF
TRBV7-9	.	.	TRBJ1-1	TGTGCCAGCAGCCAAATGTCCGGGGACACTGAAGCTTTCTTT	CASSQMSGDTEAFF
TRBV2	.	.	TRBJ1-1	TGTGCCAGCAGTGAGGCGGGGGCGGGCACTGAAGCTTTCTTT	CASSEAGAGTEAFF
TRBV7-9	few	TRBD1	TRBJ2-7	TGTGCCAGCAGCCCACCCGGGACAGCCGACGAGCAGTACTTC	CASSPPGTADEQYF
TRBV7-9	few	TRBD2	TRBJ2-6	TGTGCCAGCAGGGGAGGGGTTGTGGCCAACGTCCTGACTTTC	CASRGGVVANVLTF
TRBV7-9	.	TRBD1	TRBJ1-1	TGTGCCAGCAGCGAGCCCCTTACAGGGGGCCTCCCATTGGGTGAAGCTTTCTTT	CASSEPLTGGLPLGEAFF
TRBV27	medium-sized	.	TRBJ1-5	TGTGCCAGCAGTCTAGGGGTGGGCAATCAGCCCCAGCATTTT	CASSLGVGNQPQHF
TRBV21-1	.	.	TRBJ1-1	TGTGCCCCGGGGGGGACTTGCCCGGCCACTGAAGCTTTCTTT	CAPGGTCPATEAFF
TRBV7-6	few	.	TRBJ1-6	TGTGCCAGCAGAAAGGCGGGTTATTCGCCCCTCCACTTT	CASRKAGYSPLHF
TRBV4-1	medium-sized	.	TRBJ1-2	TGCGCCAGCAGCCAAGGGGCAGGGTGGTCCTTC	CASSQGAGWSF
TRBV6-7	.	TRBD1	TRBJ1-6	TGTGCCAGCAGTTACACGGGACAGAGGAAAAATTCACCCCTCCACTTT	CASSYTGQRKNSPLHF
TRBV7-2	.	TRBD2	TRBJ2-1	TGTGCCAGCAGCTCCCGAAGGGAGGGCGGGGGTGGAGAGCAGTTCTTC	CASSSRREGGGGEQFF
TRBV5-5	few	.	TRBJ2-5	TGTGCCAGCAGCTTGCAGGGCGGAGAGACCCAGTACTTC	CASSLQGGETQYF
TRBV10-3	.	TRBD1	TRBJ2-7	TGTGCCATCAGTGTGGGAATGGGGGACAGGGTTGGGGAGCAGTACTTC	CAISVGMGDRVGEQYF
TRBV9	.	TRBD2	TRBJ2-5	TGTGCCAGCAGCGTAGGGGTAGCGGGGGGGCCTTTAGAGACCCAGTACTTC	CASSVGVAGGPLETQYF
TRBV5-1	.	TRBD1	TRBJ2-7	TGCGCCAGCAGTTATACGACAGGGGGCTGGGAGCAGTACTTC	CASSYTTGGWEQYF
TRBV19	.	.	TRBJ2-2	TGTGCCAGTAGTGGTTTAGATGGGCCACACACCGGGGAGCTGTTTTTT	CASSGLDGPHTGELFF
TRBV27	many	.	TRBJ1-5	TGTGCCAGCAGTCCCGACAGTTATTCGGCGTATCAGCCCCAGCATTTT	CASSPDSYSAYQPQHF
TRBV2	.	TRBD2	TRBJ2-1	TGTGCCAGCAGTGAATCCAGCGGGGGGCTGGACAATGAGCAGTTCTTC	CASSESSGGLDNEQFF